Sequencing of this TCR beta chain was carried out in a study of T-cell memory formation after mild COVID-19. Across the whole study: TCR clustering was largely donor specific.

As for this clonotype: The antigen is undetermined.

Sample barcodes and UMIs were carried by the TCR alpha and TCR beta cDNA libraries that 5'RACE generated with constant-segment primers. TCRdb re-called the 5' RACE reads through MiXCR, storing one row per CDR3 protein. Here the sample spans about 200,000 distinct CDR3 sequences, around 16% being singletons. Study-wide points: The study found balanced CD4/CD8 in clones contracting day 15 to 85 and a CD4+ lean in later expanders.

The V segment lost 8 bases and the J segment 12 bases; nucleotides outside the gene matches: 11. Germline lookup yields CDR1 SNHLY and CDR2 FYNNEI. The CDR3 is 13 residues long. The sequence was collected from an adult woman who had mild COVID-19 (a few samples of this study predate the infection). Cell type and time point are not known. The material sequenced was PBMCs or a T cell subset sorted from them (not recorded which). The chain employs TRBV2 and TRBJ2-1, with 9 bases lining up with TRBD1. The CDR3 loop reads CASAGQGYGGQFF. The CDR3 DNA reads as TGTGCCAGCGCGGGACAGGGTTATGGTGGGCAGTTCTTC.